This paragraph covers one T cell receptor beta chain sequence. Its target antigen remains unknown. No base quality information exists; no much larger clone differs at one position. This sample stems from a study of cytomegalovirus exposure and HLA in healthy donors (dated by TCRdb to 2016 to 2017). Concerning the study at large: The 666 repertoires of the first cohort and the 120 validation repertoires were produced on the same platform, according to a later analysis. The study aimed to test whether signatures of past pathogen exposure could be identified by cataloging public T cell receptors. To predict cytomegalovirus infection status, the study combined high-throughput TCR immunosequencing, statistical association of individual TCRs with disease status, and machine learning. A separate validation cohort of 100 to 150 different subjects was used in addition to the approximately 700-subject first cohort.

The CDR3, from cysteine to phenylalanine, totals 18 residues. The kept DNA is CDR3 alone, 54 bases in frame from the first base. In the germline V gene, CDR1 corresponds to SQVTM and CDR2 to ANQGSEA. Unmatched junction bases come to 18, with V trimmed by 3 bases and J by 4 bases. The library relied on the immunoSEQ multiplex PCR assay. The authors' pipeline ran thus. A statistical classification framework was developed to diagnose cytomegalovirus status using the catalog of TCR beta chain sequences. The clones in this table, taken by TCRdb from immuneACCESS, are in-frame only. Not every clone is retained; where verified, under half of the shortfall comes from an unresolved V gene, and the cause of the rest is unknown. The V and J calls and clone size are taken from that table; D and trimming were inferred from the DNA. This sample holds hundreds of thousands of clones; 86% were observed only once. The top ten constitute over 0.75% of the sample.

Results the study describes overall, beyond this receptor: Across donors, most TCR sequences were observed very rarely, whereas some public TCRs were present in many individuals. In both the original and validation cohorts, the classifier was reported to diagnose cytomegalovirus status with high specificity and sensitivity. Of the cluster scores, roughly 95% were above 0 in a later analysis, which found that TCRs clustered in the first cohort also tended to co-occur in the 120 or so validation repertoires. According to the authors, the approach could potentially be generalized to other disease states and immunological phenotypes. The validation cohort had no HLA typing available for a later analysis, so co-occurrence within that cohort was assessed over all 130 or so repertoires. The study gave a list of under 200 TCR beta chains associated with cytomegalovirus. In vitro tests confirmed that a few of the cytomegalovirus-associated TCR beta chains recognize cytomegalovirus antigens.

The donors were included in the validation cohort of 120 subjects, a group kept apart from the 666-subject first cohort. This clonotype was obtained from a woman between 18 and 29 years old in good health and CMV-seronegative. The chain joins TRBV29-1 to TRBJ2-7, and 10 bases in between align with TRBD2. Sequencing was performed on PBMCs. The sequenced DNA is TGCAGCGTTGACGGGCTAGCGGGAGAGAGGGGGATCGGGTACGAGCAGTACTTC. Its coded protein is CSVDGLAGERGIGYEQYF.